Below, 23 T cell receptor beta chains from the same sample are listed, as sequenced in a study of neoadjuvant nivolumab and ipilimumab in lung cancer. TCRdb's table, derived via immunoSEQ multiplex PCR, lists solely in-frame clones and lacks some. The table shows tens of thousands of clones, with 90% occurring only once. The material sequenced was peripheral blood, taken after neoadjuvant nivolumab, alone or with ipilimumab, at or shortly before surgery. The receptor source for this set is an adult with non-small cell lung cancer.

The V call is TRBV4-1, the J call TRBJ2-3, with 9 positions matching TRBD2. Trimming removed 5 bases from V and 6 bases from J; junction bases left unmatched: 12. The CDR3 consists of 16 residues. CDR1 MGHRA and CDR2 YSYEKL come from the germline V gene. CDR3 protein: CASSRLRGTSQDTQYF. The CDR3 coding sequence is TGCGCCAGCAGCAGACTTAGAGGGACTAGCCAGGATACGCAGTATTTT.

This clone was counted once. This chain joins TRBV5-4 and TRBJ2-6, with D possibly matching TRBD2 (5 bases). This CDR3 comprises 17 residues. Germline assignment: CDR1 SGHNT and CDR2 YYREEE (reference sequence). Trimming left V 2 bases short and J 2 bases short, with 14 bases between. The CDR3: CASSLGGTLAGANVLTF. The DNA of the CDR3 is TGTGCCAGCAGCTTAGGAGGAACATTAGCTGGGGCCAACGTCCTGACTTTC.

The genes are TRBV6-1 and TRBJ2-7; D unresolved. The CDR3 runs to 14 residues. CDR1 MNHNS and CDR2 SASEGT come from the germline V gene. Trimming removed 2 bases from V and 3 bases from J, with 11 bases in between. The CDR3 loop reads CASSELNVGYEQYF. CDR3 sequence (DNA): TGTGCCAGCAGTGAATTGAACGTTGGCTACGAGCAGTACTTC.

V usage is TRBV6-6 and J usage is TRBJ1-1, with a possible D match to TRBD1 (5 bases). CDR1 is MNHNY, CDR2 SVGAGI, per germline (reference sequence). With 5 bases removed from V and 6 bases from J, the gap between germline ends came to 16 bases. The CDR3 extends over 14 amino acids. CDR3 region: CASSHQGVLAEAFF. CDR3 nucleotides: TGTGCCAGCAGTCACCAAGGGGTCCTAGCTGAAGCTTTCTTT.

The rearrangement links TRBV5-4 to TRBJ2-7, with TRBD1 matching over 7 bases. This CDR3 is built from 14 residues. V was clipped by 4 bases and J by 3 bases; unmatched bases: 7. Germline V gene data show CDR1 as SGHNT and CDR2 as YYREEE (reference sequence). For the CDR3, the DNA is TGTGCCAGCAGCAGTAGACAGGGCGGCTACGAGCAGTACTTC. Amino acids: CASSSRQGGYEQYF.

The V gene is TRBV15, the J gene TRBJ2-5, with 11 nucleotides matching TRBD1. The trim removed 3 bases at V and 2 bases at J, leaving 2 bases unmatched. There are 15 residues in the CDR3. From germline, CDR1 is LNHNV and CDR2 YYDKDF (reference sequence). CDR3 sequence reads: CATSRGTGGQETQYF. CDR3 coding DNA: TGTGCCACCAGCAGGGGGACAGGGGGGCAAGAGACCCAGTACTTC.

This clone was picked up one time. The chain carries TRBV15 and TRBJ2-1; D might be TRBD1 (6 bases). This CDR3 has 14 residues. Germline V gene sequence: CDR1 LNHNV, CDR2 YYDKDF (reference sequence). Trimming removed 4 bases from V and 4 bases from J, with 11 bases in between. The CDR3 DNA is TGTGCCACCAGCAAAACGGACAGATACAATGAGCAGTTCTTC. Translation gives CATSKTDRYNEQFF.

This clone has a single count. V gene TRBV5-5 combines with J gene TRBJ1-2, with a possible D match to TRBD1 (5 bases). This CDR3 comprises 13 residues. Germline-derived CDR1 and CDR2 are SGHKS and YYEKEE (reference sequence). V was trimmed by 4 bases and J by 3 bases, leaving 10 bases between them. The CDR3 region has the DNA TGTGCCAGCAGCATGCGGGGGGACTATGGCTACACCTTC. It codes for CASSMRGDYGYTF.

The CDR3 DNA reads as TGTGCCAGCAGCGTAGCTCCCAGGGGGCCAGGGGGGGATGAGCAGTTCTTC. This gives the protein CASSVAPRGPGGDEQFF. The chain combines TRBV9 with TRBJ2-1; a weak D match, TRBD1 (8 bases). Germline V gene lookup returns CDR1 SGDLS and CDR2 YYNGEE. Trimming removed 0 bases from V and 8 bases from J, with 21 bases in between. This CDR3 region has 17 residues.

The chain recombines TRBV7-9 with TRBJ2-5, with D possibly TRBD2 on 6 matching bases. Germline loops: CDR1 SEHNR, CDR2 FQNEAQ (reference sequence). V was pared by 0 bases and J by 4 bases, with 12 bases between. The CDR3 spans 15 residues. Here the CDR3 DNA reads TGTGCCAGCAGCTTAGCGTTTGCGGGGCTAGAGACCCAGTACTTC. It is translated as CASSLAFAGLETQYF.

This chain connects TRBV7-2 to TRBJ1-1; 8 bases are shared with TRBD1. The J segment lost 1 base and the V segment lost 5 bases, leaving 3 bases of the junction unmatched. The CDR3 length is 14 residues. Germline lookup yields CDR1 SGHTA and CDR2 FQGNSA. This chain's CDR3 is CASSKTGENTEAFF. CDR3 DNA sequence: TGTGCCAGCAGCAAGACAGGGGAGAACACTGAAGCTTTCTTT.

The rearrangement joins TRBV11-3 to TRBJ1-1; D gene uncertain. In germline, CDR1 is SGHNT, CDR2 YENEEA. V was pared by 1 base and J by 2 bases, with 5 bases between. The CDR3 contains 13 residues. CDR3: CASSLGGNTEAFF. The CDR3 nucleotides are TGTGCCAGCAGCTTAGGAGGTAACACTGAAGCTTTCTTT.

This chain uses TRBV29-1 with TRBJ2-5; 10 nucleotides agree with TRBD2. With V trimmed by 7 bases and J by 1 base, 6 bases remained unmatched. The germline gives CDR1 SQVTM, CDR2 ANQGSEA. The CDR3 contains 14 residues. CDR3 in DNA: TGCAGCGCCCCTAGGACTAGCGGCCAAGAGACCCAGTACTTC. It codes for CSAPRTSGQETQYF.

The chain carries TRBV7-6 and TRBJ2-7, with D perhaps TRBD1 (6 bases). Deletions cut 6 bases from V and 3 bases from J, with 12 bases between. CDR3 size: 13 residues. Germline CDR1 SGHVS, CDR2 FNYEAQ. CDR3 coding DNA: TGTGCCAGCAGGTCCCGGGACAACTACGAGCAGTACTTC. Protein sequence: CASRSRDNYEQYF.

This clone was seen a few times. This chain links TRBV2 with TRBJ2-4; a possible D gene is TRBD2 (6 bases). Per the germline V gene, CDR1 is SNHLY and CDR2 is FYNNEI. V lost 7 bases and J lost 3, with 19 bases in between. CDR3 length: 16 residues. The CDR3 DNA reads TGTGCCAGCACCGTATCGCGGGGCCTGGACAAAAACATTCAGTACTTC. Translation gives CASTVSRGLDKNIQYF.

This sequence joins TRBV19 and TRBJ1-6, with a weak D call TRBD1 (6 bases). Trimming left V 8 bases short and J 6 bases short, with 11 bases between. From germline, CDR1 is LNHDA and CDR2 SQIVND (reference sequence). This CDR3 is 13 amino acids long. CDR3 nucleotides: TGTGCCAGTCAGACAGGAGTTAATTCACCCCTCCACTTT. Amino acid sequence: CASQTGVNSPLHF. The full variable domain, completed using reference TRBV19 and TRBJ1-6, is DGGITQSPKYLFRKEGQNVTLSCEQNLNHDAMYWYRQDPGQGLRLIYYSQIVNDFQKGDIAEGYSVSREKKESFPLTVTSAQKNPTAFYLCASQTGVNSPLHFGNGTRLTVT.

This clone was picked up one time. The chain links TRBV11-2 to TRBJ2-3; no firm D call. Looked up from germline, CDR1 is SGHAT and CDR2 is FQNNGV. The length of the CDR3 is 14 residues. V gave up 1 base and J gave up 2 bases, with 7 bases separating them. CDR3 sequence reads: CASSLVRYTDTQYF. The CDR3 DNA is TGTGCCAGCAGCTTAGTAAGGTACACAGATACGCAGTATTTT.

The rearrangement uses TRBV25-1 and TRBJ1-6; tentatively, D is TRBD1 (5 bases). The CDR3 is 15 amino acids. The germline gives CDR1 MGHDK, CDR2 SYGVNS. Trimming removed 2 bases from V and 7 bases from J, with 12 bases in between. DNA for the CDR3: TGTGCCAGCAGTGAACAGGGCAGAGCCAATTCACCCCTCCACTTT. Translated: CASSEQGRANSPLHF.

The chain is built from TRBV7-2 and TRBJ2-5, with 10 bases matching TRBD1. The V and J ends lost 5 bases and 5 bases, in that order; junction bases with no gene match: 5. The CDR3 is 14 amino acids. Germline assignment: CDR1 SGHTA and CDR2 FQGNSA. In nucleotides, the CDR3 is TGTGCCAGCAGCCCGGACAGGGGGGGGGAGACCCAGTACTTC. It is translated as CASSPDRGGETQYF.

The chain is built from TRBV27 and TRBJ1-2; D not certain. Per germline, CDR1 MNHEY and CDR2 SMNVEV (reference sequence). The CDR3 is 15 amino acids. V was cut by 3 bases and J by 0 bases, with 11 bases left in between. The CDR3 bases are TGTGCCAGCAGTTTGGCTTTCTCTCCTAACTATGGCTACACCTTC. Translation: CASSLAFSPNYGYTF.

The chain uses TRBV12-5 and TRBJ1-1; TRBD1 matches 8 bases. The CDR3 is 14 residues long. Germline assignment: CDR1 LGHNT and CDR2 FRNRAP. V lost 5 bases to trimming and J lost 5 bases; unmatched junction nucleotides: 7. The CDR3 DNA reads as TGTGCTAGTGGTAAAGGACAGGGTTGGACTGAAGCTTTCTTT. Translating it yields CASGKGQGWTEAFF.

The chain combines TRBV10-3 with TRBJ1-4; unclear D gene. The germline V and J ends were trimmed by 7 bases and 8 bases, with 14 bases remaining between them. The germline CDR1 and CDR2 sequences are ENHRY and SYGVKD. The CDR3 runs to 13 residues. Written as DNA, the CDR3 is TGTGCCATCACTTCGGCCCCGGACGAAAAACTGTTTTTT. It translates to CAITSAPDEKLFF.

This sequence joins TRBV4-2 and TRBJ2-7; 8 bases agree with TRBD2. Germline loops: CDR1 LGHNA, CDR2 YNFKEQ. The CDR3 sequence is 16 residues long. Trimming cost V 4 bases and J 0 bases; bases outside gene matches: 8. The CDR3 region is CASSPLLAASSYEQYF. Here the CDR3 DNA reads TGTGCCAGCAGCCCCTTACTAGCGGCAAGCTCCTACGAGCAGTACTTC.